This T cell receptor (beta chain) was recorded in a study of T cell responses to AZD1222 COVID-19 vaccine. Measured with immunoSEQ multiplex PCR; TCRdb has only the in-frame clones, and not every one. The sample contains over 15,000 clones, 75% to 85% of which appear only once. On this clone itself: Antigen specificity is unknown.

General study points: The study sampled repertoires only after the peak T cell response. Among vaccine-associated CD4 TCRs, coverage spanned spike, with dominance at 160-218 and 743-854. Recipients of two AZD1222 doses showed rising Spike-specific TCR breadth and depth. Females made up more of the donors, who were largely white British, and clonal diversity may have come out too low.

V lost 1 base to trimming and J lost 3 bases; unmatched junction nucleotides: 8. The CDR3 spans 17 residues. The germline gives CDR1 ENHRY, CDR2 SYGVKD. V gene TRBV10-3 combines with J gene TRBJ2-2; 7 bases are a match to TRBD1. The sequencing used peripheral blood, collected 28 days after the second AZD1222 dose. The clonotype was recovered from an adult who received the AZD1222 COVID-19 vaccine. The CDR3 loop reads CAISEYDRVWDTGELFF. In DNA form, the CDR3 reads TGTGCCATCAGTGAGTACGACAGGGTTTGGGACACCGGGGAGCTGTTTTTT.